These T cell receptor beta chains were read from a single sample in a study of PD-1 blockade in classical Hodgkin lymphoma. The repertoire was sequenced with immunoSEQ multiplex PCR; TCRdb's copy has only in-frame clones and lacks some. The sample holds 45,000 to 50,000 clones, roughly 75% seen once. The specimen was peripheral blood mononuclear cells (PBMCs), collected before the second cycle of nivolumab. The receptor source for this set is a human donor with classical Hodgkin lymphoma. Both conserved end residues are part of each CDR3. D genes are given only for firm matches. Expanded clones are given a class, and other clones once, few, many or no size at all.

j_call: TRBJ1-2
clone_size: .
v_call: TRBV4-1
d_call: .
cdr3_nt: TGCGCCAGCAGCCAAGGAGTCGGACAGATACTCTATGGCTACACCTTC
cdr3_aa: CASSQGVGQILYGYTF

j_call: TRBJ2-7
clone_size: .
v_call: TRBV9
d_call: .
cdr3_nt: TGTGCCAGCAGCGTAGGGGTAGATCCGAGCGAGCAGTACTTC
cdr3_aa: CASSVGVDPSEQYF

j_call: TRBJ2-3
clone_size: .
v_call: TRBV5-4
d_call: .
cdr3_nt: TGTGCCAGCAGCTTGGTTCAGGGGACTATGACAGATACGCAGTATTTT
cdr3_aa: CASSLVQGTMTDTQYF

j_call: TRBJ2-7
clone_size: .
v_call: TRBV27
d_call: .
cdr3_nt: TGTGCCAGCAGTTTAACCCCAGGCTCCGAGCAGTACTTC
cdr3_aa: CASSLTPGSEQYF

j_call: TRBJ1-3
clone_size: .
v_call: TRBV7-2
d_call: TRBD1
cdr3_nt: TGTGCCAGCAGCTCCTCGACAGGGAGCGCTGGAAACACCATATATTTT
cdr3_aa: CASSSSTGSAGNTIYF

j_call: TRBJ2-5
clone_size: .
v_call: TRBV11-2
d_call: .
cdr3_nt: TGTGCCAGCAGTCTGATAAGAAGGGGAGAGACGGCCCAGTACTTC
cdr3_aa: CASSLIRRGETAQYF

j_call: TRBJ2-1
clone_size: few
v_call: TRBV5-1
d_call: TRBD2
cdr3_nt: TGCGCCAGCAGCTTGGCAACTAGCGTCTACAATGAGCAGTTCTTC
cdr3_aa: CASSLATSVYNEQFF

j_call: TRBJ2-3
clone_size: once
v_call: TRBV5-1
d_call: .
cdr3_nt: TGCGCCAGCAGGGACACAGGAGTCAGCACAGATACGCAGTATTTT
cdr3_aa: CASRDTGVSTDTQYF

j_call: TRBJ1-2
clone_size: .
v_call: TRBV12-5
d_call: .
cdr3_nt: TGTGCTAGTGGTTTGGTCGGCAGCTACTATGGCTACACCTTC
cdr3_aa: CASGLVGSYYGYTF

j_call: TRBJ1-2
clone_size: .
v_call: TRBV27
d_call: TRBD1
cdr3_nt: TGTGCCAGCAGTGGACAGGGGGTAGCTTTTGGCTACACCTTC
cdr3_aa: CASSGQGVAFGYTF

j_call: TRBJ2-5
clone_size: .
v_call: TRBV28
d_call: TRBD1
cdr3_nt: TGTGCCAGCAGGGGGGGACAGGGGGCGCGGGAGACCCAGTACTTC
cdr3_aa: CASRGGQGARETQYF

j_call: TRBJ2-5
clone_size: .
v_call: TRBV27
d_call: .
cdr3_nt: TGTGCCAGCAGCCCTAGTGGGGGAAGAGAGACCCAGTACTTC
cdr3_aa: CASSPSGGRETQYF

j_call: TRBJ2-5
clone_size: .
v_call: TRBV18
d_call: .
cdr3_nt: TGTGCCAGCTCATCGCTACCTATCAGTTTCACTGAAGAGACCCAGTACTTC
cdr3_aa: CASSSLPISFTEETQYF

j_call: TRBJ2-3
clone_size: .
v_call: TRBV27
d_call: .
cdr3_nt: TGTGCCAGCAGTTTCACCCACACAGGGTTCACAGATACGCAGTATTTT
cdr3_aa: CASSFTHTGFTDTQYF

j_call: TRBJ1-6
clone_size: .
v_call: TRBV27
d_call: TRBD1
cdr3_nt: TGTGCCAGCAGTCGGAACACGGGACAGAACAATTCACCCCTCCACTTT
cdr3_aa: CASSRNTGQNNSPLHF

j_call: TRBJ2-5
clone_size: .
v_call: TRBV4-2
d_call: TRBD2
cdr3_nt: TGTGCCAGCAGCCAAGATGATGGACTAGCGCGTCTGGAAGAGACCCAGTACTTC
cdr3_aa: CASSQDDGLARLEETQYF

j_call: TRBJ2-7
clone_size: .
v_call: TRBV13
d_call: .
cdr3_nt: TGTGCCAGCAGCTTTTTGGCCAGGGGTTCCCACGAGCAGTACTTC
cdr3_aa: CASSFLARGSHEQYF

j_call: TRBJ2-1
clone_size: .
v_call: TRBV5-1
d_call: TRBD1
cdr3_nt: TGCGCCAGCAGCTTGTTCGGCAGGGGGCCCTACAATGAGCAGTTCTTC
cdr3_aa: CASSLFGRGPYNEQFF

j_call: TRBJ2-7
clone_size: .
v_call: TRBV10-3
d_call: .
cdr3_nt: TGTGCCATCAGTGAGCTACAGGCTAGCGAGCAGTACTTC
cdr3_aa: CAISELQASEQYF

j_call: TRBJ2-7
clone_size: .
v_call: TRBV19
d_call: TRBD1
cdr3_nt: TGTGCCAGTAGTATCGTGACAGGGGCCTACGAGCAGTACTTC
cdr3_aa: CASSIVTGAYEQYF

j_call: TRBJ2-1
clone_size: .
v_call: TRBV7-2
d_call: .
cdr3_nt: TGTGCCAGCAGCCCGTTTATGCGTAACGGGAATGAGCAGTTCTTC
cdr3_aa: CASSPFMRNGNEQFF

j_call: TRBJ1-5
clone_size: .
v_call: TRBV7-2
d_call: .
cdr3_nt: TGTGCCAGCAGCCTCAGGGGTCAGCCCCAGCATTTT
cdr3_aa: CASSLRGQPQHF

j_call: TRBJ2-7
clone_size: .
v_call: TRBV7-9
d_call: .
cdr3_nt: TGTGCCAGCAGCTTAAGAGACAACTCCTACGAGCAGTACTTC
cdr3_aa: CASSLRDNSYEQYF

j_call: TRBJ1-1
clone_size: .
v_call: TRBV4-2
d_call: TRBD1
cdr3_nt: TGTGCCAGCAGCCGAGGACAGGGGGGCACTGAAGCTTTCTTT
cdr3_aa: CASSRGQGGTEAFF

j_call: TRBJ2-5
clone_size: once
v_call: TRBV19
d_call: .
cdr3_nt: TGTGCCAGTAGTATTAGACCTCGGGGGACTGACCAAGAGACCCAGTACTTC
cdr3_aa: CASSIRPRGTDQETQYF

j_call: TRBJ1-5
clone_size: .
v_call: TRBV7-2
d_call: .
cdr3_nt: TGTGCCAGCAGCTTAGCTAGCAATCAGCCCCAGCATTTT
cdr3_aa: CASSLASNQPQHF

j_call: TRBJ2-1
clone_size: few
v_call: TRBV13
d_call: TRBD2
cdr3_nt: TGTGCCAGCAGCGAGTGGGTAAGACTAGCGTCCAACAATGAGCAGTTCTTC
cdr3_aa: CASSEWVRLASNNEQFF

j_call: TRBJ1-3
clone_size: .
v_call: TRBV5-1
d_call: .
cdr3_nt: TGCGCCAGCAGCTTGGGGGACAACCTCTCTGGAAACACCATATATTTT
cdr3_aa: CASSLGDNLSGNTIYF

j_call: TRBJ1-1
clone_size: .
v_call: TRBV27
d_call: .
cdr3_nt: TGTGCCAGCAGTTTTGGGGGCCTGAACACTGAAGCTTTCTTT
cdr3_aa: CASSFGGLNTEAFF